This T cell receptor (beta chain) derives from a study of cytotoxic CD8 clonotypes in ibrutinib-treated CLL. Profiled with immunoSEQ multiplex PCR; TCRdb holds only in-frame clones, not every one. The table shows 110,000 to 150,000 clones, with roughly 76% occurring only once. The germline V gene encodes CDR1 SGHRS and CDR2 YFSETQ. The ends were cut back, 2 bases at V and 5 bases at J, with 12 bases in the middle. The CDR3 runs 14 residues. This clonotype originated in a human donor with chronic lymphocytic leukemia. The J gene is TRBJ2-3, the V gene TRBV5-1; weak D call: TRBD1 (6 bases). Sequences were derived from PBMCs, sampled after 24 months of ibrutinib treatment. CDR3 sequence: CASSLGQQGDTQYF. As DNA, the CDR3 is TGCGCCAGCAGCTTAGGACAGCAGGGAGATACGCAGTATTTT. The full variable domain, rest sourced from reference TRBV5-1 and TRBJ2-3, is KAGVTQTPRYLIKTRGQQVTLSCSPISGHRSVSWYQQTPGQGLQFLFEYFSETQRNKGNFPGRFSGRQFSNSRSEMNVSTLELGDSALYLCASSLGQQGDTQYFGPGTRLTVL.